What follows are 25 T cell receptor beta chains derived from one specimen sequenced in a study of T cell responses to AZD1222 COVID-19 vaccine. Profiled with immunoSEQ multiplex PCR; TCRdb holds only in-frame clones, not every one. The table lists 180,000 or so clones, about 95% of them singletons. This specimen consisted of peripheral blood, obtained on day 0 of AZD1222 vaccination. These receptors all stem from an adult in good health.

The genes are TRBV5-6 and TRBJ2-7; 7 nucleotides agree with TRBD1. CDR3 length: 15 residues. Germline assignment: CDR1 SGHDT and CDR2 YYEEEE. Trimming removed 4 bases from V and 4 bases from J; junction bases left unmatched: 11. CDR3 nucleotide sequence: TGTGCCAGCAGCCGTCGGGGCAGGGGGTATTACGAGCAGTACTTC. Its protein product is CASSRRGRGYYEQYF.

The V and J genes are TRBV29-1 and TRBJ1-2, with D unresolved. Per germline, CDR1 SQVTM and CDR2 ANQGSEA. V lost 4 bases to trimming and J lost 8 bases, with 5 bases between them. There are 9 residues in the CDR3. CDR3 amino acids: CSVGEGYTF. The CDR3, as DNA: TGCAGCGTTGGAGAGGGCTACACCTTC.

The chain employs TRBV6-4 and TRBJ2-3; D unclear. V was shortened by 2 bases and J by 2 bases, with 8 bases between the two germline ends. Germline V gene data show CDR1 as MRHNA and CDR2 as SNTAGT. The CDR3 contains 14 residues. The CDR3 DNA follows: TGTGCCAGCAGTGACGTCTCCGACACAGATACGCAGTATTTT. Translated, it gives CASSDVSDTDTQYF.

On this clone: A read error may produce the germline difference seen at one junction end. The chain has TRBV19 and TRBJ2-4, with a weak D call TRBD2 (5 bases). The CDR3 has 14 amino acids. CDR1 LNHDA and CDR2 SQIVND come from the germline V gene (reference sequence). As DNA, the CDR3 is TGTGCCAGTAGTATTGGGCCGGGATCTTTTACATTCTCCTTC. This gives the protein CASSIGPGSFTFSF.

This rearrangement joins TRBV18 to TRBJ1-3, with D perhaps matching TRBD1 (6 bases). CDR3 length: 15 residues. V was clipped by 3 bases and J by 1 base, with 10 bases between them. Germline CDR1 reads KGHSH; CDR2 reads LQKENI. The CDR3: CASSPLTGSGNTIYF. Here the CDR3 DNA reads TGTGCCAGCTCACCCCTCACAGGGTCTGGAAACACCATATATTTT. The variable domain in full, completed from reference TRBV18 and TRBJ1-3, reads NAGVMQNPRHLVRRRGQEARLRCSPMKGHSHVYWYRQLPEEGLKFMVYLQKENIIDESGMPKERFSAEFPKEGPSILRIQQVVRGDSAAYFCASSPLTGSGNTIYFGEGSWLTVV.

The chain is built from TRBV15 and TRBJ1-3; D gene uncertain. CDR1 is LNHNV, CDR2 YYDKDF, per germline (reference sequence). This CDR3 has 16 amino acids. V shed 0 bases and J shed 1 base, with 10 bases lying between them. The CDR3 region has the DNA TGTGCCACCAGCAGAGATTGGGCTAGTTCTGGAAACACCATATATTTT. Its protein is CATSRDWASSGNTIYF.

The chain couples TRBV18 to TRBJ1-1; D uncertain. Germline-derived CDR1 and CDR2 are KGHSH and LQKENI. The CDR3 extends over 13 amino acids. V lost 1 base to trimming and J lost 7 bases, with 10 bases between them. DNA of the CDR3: TGTGCCAGCTCACCACAGGCGGGCAGTGAAGCTTTCTTT. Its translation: CASSPQAGSEAFF.

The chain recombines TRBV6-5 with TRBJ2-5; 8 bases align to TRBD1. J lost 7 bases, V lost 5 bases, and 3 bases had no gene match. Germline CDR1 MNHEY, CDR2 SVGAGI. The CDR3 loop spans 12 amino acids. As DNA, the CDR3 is TGTGCCAGCAGTCGGGACAGGATGACCCAGTACTTC. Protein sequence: CASSRDRMTQYF.

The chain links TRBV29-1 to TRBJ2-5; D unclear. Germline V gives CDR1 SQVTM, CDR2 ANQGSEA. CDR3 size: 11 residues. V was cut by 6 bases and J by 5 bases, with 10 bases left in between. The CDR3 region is CSVGVGETQYF. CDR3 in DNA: TGCAGCGTCGGAGTCGGGGAGACCCAGTACTTC.

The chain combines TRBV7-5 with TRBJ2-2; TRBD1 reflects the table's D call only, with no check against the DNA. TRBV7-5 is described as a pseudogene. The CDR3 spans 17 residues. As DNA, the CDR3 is TGTGTCAGAAGCTTAGGGATAACAGGATCATACACCGGGGAGCTGTTTTTT. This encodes CVRSLGITGSYTGELFF.

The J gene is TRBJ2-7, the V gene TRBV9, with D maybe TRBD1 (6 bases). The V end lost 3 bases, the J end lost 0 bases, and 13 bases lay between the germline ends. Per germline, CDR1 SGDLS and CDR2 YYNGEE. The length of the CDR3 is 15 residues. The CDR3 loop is CASSAQTGLSYEQYF. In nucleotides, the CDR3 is TGTGCCAGCAGCGCACAAACAGGGCTCTCCTACGAGCAGTACTTC.

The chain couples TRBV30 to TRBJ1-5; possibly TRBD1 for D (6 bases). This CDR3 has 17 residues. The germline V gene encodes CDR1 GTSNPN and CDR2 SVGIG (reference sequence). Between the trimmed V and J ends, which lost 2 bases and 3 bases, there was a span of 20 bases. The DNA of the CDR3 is TGTGCCTGGAGTCAGAATAAAGGGGGATTCTACAATCAGCCCCAGCATTTT. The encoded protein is CAWSQNKGGFYNQPQHF.

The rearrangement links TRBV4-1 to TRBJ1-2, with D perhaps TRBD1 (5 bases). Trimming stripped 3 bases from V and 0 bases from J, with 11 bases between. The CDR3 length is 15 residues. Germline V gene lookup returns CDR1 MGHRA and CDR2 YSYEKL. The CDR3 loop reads CASSQGPLANYGYTF. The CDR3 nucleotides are TGCGCCAGCAGCCAGGGACCTCTGGCTAACTATGGCTACACCTTC.

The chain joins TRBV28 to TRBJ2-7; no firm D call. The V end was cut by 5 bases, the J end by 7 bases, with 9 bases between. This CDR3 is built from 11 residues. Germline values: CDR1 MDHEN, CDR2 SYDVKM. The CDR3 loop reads CASSIKWEQYF. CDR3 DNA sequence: TGTGCCAGCAGTATTAAATGGGAGCAGTACTTC.

CDR3 in amino acids: CASSPGLAGSMITKNIQYF. The CDR3 DNA follows: TGTGCCAGCAGTCCGGGACTAGCGGGGAGTATGATCACCAAAAACATTCAGTACTTC. The chain uses TRBV28 and TRBJ2-4, with 13 bases identical to TRBD2. The CDR3 runs 19 residues. The junction had 12 bases not matched to a gene; V was cut back by 5 bases and J by 2 bases. Germline V gene lookup returns CDR1 MDHEN and CDR2 SYDVKM. Looking up the rest from reference TRBV28 and TRBJ2-4 gives the full variable domain: DVKVTQSSRYLVKRTGEKVFLECVQDMDHENMFWYRQDPGLGLRLIYFSYDVKMKEKGDIPEGYSVSREKKERFSLILESASTNQTSMYLCASSPGLAGSMITKNIQYFGAGTRLSVL.

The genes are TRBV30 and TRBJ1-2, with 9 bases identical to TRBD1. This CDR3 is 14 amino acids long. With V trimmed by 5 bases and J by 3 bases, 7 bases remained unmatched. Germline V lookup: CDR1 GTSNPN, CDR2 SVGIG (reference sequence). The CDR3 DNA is TGTGCCTGGTCCGACAGGGGGAGTTACTATGGCTACACCTTC. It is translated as CAWSDRGSYYGYTF.

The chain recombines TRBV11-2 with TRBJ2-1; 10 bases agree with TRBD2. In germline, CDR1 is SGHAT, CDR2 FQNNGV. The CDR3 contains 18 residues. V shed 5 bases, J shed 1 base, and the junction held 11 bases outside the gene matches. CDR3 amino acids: CASSGSLAGEGSYNEQFF. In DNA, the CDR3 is TGTGCCAGCAGCGGGAGTCTAGCGGGAGAAGGGTCCTACAATGAGCAGTTCTTC.

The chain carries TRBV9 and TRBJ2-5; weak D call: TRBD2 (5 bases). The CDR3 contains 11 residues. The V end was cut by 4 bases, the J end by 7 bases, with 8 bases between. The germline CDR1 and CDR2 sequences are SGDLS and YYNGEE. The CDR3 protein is CASSHEGTQYF. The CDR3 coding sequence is TGTGCCAGCAGCCATGAGGGGACCCAGTACTTC.

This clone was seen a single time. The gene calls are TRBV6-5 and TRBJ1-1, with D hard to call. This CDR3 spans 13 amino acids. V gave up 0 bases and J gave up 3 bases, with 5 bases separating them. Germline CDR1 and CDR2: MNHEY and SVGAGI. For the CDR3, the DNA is TGTGCCAGCAGTTACTCTGGGTACACTGAAGCTTTCTTT. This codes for CASSYSGYTEAFF.

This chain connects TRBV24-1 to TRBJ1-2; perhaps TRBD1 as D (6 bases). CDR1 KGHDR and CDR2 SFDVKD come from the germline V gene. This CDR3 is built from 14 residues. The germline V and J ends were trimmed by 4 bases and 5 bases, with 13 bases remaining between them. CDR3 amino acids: CATSEQGISYGYTF. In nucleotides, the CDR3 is TGTGCCACCAGTGAACAGGGAATTTCTTATGGCTACACCTTC.

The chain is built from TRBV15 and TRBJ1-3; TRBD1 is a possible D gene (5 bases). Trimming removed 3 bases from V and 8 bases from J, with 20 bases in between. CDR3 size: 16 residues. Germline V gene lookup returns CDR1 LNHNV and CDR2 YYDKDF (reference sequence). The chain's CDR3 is CATSRLPGTVRDTIYF. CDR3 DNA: TGTGCCACCAGCAGGCTCCCCGGGACCGTTCGAGACACCATATATTTT.

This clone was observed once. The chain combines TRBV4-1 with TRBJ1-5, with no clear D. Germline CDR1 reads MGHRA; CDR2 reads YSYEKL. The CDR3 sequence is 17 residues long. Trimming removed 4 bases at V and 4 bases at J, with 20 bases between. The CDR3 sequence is CASSRTGGKLENQPQHF. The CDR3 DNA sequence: TGCGCCAGCAGCCGGACGGGAGGGAAACTTGAAAATCAGCCCCAGCATTTT.

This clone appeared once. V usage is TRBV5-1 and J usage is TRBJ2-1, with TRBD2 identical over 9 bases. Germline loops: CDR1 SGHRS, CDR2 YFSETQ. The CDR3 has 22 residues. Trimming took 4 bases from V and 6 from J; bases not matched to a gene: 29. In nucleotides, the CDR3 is TGCGCCAGCAGCCCCCAGATTGTCCGGTCGTTGGGACCGGGACTAGCAGTCAATGAGCAGTTCTTC. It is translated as CASSPQIVRSLGPGLAVNEQFF.

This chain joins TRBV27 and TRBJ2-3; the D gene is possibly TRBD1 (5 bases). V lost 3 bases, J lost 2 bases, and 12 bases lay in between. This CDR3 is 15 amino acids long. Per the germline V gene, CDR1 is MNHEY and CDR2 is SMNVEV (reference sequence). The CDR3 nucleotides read TGTGCCAGCAGTTTTGCTCCTGGGGCCACAGATACGCAGTATTTT. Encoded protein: CASSFAPGATDTQYF.

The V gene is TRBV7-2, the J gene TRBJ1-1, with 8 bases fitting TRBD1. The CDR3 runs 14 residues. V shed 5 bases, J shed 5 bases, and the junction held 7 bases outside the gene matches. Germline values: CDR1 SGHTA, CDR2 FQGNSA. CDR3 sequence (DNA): TGTGCCAGCAGCAACGACAGGGGAAATACTGAAGCTTTCTTT. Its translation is CASSNDRGNTEAFF.